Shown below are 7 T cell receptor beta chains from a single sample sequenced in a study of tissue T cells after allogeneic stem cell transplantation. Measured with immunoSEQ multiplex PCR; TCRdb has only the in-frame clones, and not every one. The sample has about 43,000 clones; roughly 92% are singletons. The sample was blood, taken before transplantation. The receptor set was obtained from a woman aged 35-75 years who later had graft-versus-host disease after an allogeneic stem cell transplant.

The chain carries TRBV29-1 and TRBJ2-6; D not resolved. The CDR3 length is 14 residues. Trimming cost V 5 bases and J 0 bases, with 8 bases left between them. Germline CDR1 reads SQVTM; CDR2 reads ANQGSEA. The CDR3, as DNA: TGCAGCGTTAAGCAGGCCTCTGGGGCCAACGTCCTGACTTTC. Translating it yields CSVKQASGANVLTF.

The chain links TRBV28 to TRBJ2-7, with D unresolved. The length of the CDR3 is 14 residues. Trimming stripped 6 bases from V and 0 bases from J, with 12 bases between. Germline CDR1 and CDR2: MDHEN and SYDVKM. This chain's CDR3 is CASSEDLSSYEQYF. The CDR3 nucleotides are TGTGCCAGCAGCGAGGATTTGAGCTCCTACGAGCAGTACTTC.

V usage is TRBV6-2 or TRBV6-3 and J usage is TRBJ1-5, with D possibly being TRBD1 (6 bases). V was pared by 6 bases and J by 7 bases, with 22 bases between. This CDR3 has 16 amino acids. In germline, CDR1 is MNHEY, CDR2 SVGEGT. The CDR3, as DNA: TGTGCCAGCAGCTCTAGGGGACCAGGGGTGAGCCAGCCCCAGCATTTT. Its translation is CASSSRGPGVSQPQHF.

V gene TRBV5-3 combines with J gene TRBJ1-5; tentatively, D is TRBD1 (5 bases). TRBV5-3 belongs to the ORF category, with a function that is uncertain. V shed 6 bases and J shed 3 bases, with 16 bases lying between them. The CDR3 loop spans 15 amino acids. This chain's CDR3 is CARTTLGVYNQPQHF. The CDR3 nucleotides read TGTGCCAGAACCACCCTGGGGGTCTACAATCAGCCCCAGCATTTT.

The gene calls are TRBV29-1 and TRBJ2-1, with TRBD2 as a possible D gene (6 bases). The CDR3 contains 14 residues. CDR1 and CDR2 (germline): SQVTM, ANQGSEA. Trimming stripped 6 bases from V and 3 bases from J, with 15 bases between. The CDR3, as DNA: TGCAGCGTCGGAGGGTCGGAGCGCTACAATGAGCAGTTCTTC. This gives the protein CSVGGSERYNEQFF.

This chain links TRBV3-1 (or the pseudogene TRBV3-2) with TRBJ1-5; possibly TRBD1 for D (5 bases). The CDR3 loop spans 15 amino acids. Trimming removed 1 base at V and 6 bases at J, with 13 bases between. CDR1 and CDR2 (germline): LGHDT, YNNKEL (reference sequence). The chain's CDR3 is CASSQVQGVGQPQHF. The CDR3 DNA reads TGTGCCAGCAGCCAAGTTCAGGGAGTAGGTCAGCCCCAGCATTTT.

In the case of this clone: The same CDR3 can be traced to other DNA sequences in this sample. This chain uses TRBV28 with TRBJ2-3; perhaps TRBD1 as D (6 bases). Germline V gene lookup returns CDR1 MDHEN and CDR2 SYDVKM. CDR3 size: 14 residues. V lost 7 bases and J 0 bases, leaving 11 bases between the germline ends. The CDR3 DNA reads TGTGCCAGCAACCTACAGGGAAGCACAGATACGCAGTATTTT. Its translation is CASNLQGSTDTQYF.